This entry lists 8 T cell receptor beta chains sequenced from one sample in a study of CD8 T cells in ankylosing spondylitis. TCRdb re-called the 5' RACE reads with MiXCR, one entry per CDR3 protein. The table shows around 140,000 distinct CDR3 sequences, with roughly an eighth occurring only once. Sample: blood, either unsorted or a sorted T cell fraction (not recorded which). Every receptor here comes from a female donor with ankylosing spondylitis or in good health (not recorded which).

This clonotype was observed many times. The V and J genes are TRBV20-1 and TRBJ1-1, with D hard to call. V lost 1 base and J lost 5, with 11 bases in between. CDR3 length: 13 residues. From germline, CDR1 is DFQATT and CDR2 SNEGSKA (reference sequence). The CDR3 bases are TGCAGTGCTAGAGCCGGGCGCATTACTGAAGCTTTCTTT. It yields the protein CSARAGRITEAFF.

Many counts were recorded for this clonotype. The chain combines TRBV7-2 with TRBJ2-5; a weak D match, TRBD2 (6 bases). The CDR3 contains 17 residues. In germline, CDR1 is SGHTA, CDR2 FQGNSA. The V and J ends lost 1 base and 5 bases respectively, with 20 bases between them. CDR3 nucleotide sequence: TGTGCCAGCAGCTTAGGATTACCACTAGCAGTAGGCGAGACCCAGTACTTC. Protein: CASSLGLPLAVGETQYF.

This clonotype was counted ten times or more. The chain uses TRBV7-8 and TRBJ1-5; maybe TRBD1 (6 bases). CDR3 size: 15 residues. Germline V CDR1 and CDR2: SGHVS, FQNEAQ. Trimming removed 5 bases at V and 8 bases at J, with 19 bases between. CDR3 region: CASSPTQGRGEPQHF. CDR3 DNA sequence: TGTGCCAGCAGCCCCACACAGGGCCGCGGGGAGCCCCAGCATTTT.

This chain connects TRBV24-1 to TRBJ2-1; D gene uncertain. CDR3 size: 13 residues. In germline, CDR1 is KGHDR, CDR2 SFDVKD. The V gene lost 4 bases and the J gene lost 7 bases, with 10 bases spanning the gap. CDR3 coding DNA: TGTGCCACCAGTGAGTCCCAGTGGAATGAGCAGTTCTTC. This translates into CATSESQWNEQFF.

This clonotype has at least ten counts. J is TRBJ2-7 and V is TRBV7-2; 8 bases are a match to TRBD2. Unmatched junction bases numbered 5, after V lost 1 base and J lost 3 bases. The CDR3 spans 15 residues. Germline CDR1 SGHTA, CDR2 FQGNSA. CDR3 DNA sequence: TGTGCCAGCAGCTTAGTGACGGGGGGGGTCTACGAGCAGTACTTC. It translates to CASSLVTGGVYEQYF. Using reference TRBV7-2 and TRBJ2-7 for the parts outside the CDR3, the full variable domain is GAGVSQSPSNKVTEKGKDVELRCDPISGHTALYWYRQSLGQGLEFLIYFQGNSAPDKSGLPSDRFSAERTGGSVSTLTIQRTQQEDSAVYLCASSLVTGGVYEQYFGPGTRLTVT.

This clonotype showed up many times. The DNA for the CDR3 is TGTGCCAGCAGTTTATCCCGACAGGGGGGAGAGACCCAGTACTTC. Translated: CASSLSRQGGETQYF. The V and J genes are TRBV27 and TRBJ2-5; 9 nucleotides align to TRBD1. This CDR3 has 15 amino acids. Unmatched junction bases numbered 3, after V lost 0 bases and J lost 4 bases. Germline values: CDR1 MNHEY, CDR2 SMNVEV (reference sequence).

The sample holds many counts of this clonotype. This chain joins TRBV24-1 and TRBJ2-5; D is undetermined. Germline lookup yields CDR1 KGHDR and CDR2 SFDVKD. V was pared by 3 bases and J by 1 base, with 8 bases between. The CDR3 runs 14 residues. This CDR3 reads CATSDPDPQETQYF. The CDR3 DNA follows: TGTGCCACCAGTGATCCGGACCCCCAAGAGACCCAGTACTTC.

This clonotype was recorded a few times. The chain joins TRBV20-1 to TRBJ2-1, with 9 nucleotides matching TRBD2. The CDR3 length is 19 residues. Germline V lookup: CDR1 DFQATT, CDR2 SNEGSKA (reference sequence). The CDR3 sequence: CWARDPGSGGGASYNEQFF. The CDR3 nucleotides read TGCTGGGCTAGAGATCCCGGATCGGGCGGGGGGGCATCCTACAATGAGCAGTTCTTC.